The 25 T cell receptor beta chains below come from one sample, sequenced in a study of beta chain features in type 1 diabetes. No antigen is known for these receptors. cDNA synthesis used the whole RNA isolate, giving expressed TCRB sequences. Sequenced by immunoSEQ multiplex PCR; TCRdb stores in-frame clones only, minus some. The sample carries 300,000 to 400,000 clones, over 9% recorded once. Study results and caveats: All four CD4+ subsets from Type 1 diabetes patients carried moderately but significantly shorter TCRB CDR3s.

The specimen sequenced was central memory CD4+ T cells from blood. These receptor sequences come from a man aged 30-40 years with type 1 diabetes.

The chain couples TRBV10-3 to TRBJ1-1; D is undetermined. The V end lost 8 bases, the J end lost 2 bases, and 6 bases lay between the germline ends. Germline CDR1 reads ENHRY; CDR2 reads SYGVKD. The CDR3 is 11 amino acids. The CDR3 here is CAIASNTEAFF. The CDR3 coding sequence is TGTGCCATCGCGTCAAACACTGAAGCTTTCTTT.

This clone was observed a handful of times. The chain has TRBV11-2 and TRBJ2-7; no reliable D call. Trimming left V 6 bases short and J 7 bases short, with 10 bases between. Germline loops: CDR1 SGHAT, CDR2 FQNNGV. The CDR3 has 11 residues. Here the CDR3 reads CASSSFREQYF. The CDR3 coding sequence is TGTGCCAGCAGTAGTTTCCGGGAGCAGTACTTC.

This clone appeared a few times. A read error is the likely source, as a far larger clone sits one nucleotide away. Additional DNA sequences in this sample encode the identical CDR3. The chain carries TRBV5-6 and TRBJ1-1; D call uncertain. Between the trimmed V and J ends, which lost 0 bases and 2 bases, there was a span of 5 bases. Germline CDR1 SGHDT, CDR2 YYEEEE. The CDR3 runs 13 residues. The CDR3 loop reads CASSLDTNTEAFF. CDR3 bases: TGTGCCAGCAGCTTGGACACTAACACTGAAGCTTTCTTT.

CDR3 coding DNA: TGTGCCAGCAGCCGATGGACGGACAATCAGCCCCAGCATTTT. This codes for CASSRWTDNQPQHF. The rearrangement joins TRBV7-3 to TRBJ1-5; D remains ambiguous. The CDR3 runs 14 residues. CDR1 and CDR2 from the germline V gene are SGHTA and FQGTGA. V lost 5 bases and J lost 3, with 11 bases in between.

This clone was detected a few times. This chain links TRBV11-2 with TRBJ1-5; 9 bases are a match to TRBD1. Per the germline V gene, CDR1 is SGHAT and CDR2 is FQNNGV. With V trimmed by 3 bases and J by 8 bases, 5 bases remained unmatched. The CDR3 has 14 residues. CDR3 amino acids: CASSLGQGLEPQHF. DNA of the CDR3: TGTGCCAGCAGCTTGGGACAGGGATTGGAGCCCCAGCATTTT.

Only a few counts were recorded for this clone. The chain carries TRBV27 and TRBJ2-7; possible D gene TRBD2, 5 bases. V lost 0 bases to trimming and J lost 4 bases, with 13 bases between them. Germline values: CDR1 MNHEY, CDR2 SMNVEV (reference sequence). This CDR3 is built from 15 residues. CDR3 loop: CASSLSYMGAYEQYF. The DNA of the CDR3 is TGTGCCAGCAGTTTATCGTATATGGGAGCATACGAGCAGTACTTC.

There are many counts of this clone. This chain joins TRBV6-1 and TRBJ1-1; D not certain. CDR3 length: 14 amino acids. Trimming removed 6 bases at V and 0 bases at J, with 11 bases between. Per germline, CDR1 MNHNS and CDR2 SASEGT. The CDR3 DNA reads TGTGCCAGCAGGAGACATACCATGAACACTGAAGCTTTCTTT. This translates into CASRRHTMNTEAFF.

This clone was observed a handful of times. The genes are TRBV10-3 and TRBJ2-7; 12 bases map to TRBD1. The CDR3 is 18 amino acids. J lost 5 bases, V lost 5 bases, and 16 bases had no gene match. The V gene's germline CDR1 is ENHRY and CDR2 SYGVKD. The CDR3 coding sequence is TGTGCCATCAGTCCATCGACGGCGGGACAGGGGGCAAGGAACGAGCAGTACTTC. Its protein product is CAISPSTAGQGARNEQYF.

A few counts support this clone. The chain links TRBV5-1 to TRBJ2-3; D not certain. The CDR3 covers 15 residues. Trimming removed 6 bases from V and 0 bases from J, with 14 bases in between. The germline gives CDR1 SGHRS, CDR2 YFSETQ. CDR3 nucleotides: TGCGCCAGCAAACCCCCCGGGCTTAGCACAGATACGCAGTATTTT. This encodes CASKPPGLSTDTQYF.

The chain uses TRBV30 and TRBJ2-7; 8 bases agree with TRBD1. CDR3 length: 14 residues. Germline CDR1 GTSNPN, CDR2 SVGIG (reference sequence). The trim removed 5 bases at V and 2 bases at J, leaving 8 bases unmatched. This CDR3 reads CAWGGGTGTYEQYF. The CDR3 DNA reads as TGTGCCTGGGGTGGAGGGACAGGTACCTACGAGCAGTACTTC.

This chain uses TRBV14 with TRBJ2-5, with TRBD2 matching over 10 bases. Near its end, the DNA agrees better with TRBJ2-7, so the J call may be wrong. Germline V lookup: CDR1 SGHDN, CDR2 FVKESK. CDR3 length: 15 amino acids. This CDR3 is CASSEAGGPSYEQYF. CDR3 sequence (DNA): TGTGCCAGCAGCGAAGCGGGAGGGCCCAGCTACGAGCAGTACTTC.

The chain links TRBV11-1 to TRBJ2-1; 8 positions agree with TRBD2. The length of the CDR3 is 16 residues. The V gene's germline CDR1 is SGHAT and CDR2 FQDESV (reference sequence). Losses at the gene ends were 3 bases for V and 4 bases for J; bases not matched to a gene: 8. The CDR3 nucleotides read TGTGCCAGCAGCTTTGTTGGACTAGCAGAGTACAATGAGCAGTTCTTC. Its protein is CASSFVGLAEYNEQFF.

This clone occurred a few times. The rearrangement uses TRBV5-4 and TRBJ1-2; TRBD1 might be the D (5 bases). Germline CDR1 SGHNT, CDR2 YYREEE (reference sequence). The CDR3 loop spans 16 amino acids. V dropped 4 bases and J dropped 0 bases, with 16 bases sitting between them. CDR3 residues: CASSLRGGRANYGYTF. Written as DNA, the CDR3 is TGTGCCAGCAGCCTCCGTGGGGGTAGGGCTAACTATGGCTACACCTTC.

This clone was recorded a few times. The genes are TRBV7-9 and TRBJ2-7; maybe TRBD2 (8 bases). Trimming pared 2 bases from V and 6 bases from J, leaving 14 bases between. The CDR3 runs to 14 residues. CDR1 and CDR2 (germline): SEHNR, FQNEAQ (reference sequence). CDR3 DNA: TGTGCCAGCAGCTTAACGGGAGGGGGCACCGAGCAGTACTTC. As protein: CASSLTGGGTEQYF.

This chain uses TRBV7-2 with TRBJ2-7; 7 bases align to TRBD1. The CDR3 has 14 residues. Trimming took 10 bases from V and 0 from J; bases not matched to a gene: 9. The germline CDR1 and CDR2 sequences are SGHTA and FQGNSA. CDR3 protein: CATKTGTDSYEQYF. CDR3 bases: TGTGCCACCAAGACAGGGACCGACTCCTACGAGCAGTACTTC.

The chain has TRBV27 and TRBJ2-5; possible D gene TRBD1, 5 bases. V was pared by 8 bases and J by 5 bases, with 15 bases between. The germline CDR1 and CDR2 sequences are MNHEY and SMNVEV (reference sequence). The CDR3 is 13 residues long. In DNA form, the CDR3 reads TGTGCCAGCCAGGCAGTGGGGCGGGAGACCCAGTACTTC. Its translation: CASQAVGRETQYF.

V gene TRBV11-2 combines with J gene TRBJ2-7; TRBD1 matches 9 bases. The CDR3 runs 14 residues. The J segment lost 3 bases and the V segment lost 9 bases, leaving 9 bases of the junction unmatched. Germline CDR1 SGHAT, CDR2 FQNNGV. Here the CDR3 reads CASIRTGAVYEQYF. The CDR3 coding sequence is TGTGCCAGTATCAGGACAGGGGCCGTCTACGAGCAGTACTTC.

The sample holds a few counts of this clone. CDR3 loop: CASSRLDRENQPQHF. The CDR3 nucleotides read TGCGCCAGCAGCCGCCTGGACAGGGAAAATCAGCCCCAGCATTTT. J is TRBJ1-5 and V is TRBV4-1; TRBD1 matches 8 bases. The CDR3 length is 15 residues. Germline CDR1 MGHRA, CDR2 YSYEKL. Trimming cost V 4 bases and J 4 bases; bases outside gene matches: 6.

This clone was observed a handful of times. This rearrangement joins TRBV6-5 to TRBJ2-1; no reliable D call. The CDR3 is made up of 12 amino acids. Germline V CDR1 and CDR2: MNHEY, SVGAGI. V shed 4 bases and J shed 7 bases, with 8 bases lying between them. The CDR3 bases are TGTGCCAGCAGTTCCCGGCCGAATGAGCAGTTCTTC. This gives the protein CASSSRPNEQFF.

This clone was recorded a few times. The chain has TRBV5-4 and TRBJ2-4; the D is unclear. The CDR3 sequence is 12 residues long. Deletions cut 0 bases from V and 15 bases from J, with 13 bases between. Germline V gene lookup returns CDR1 SGHNT and CDR2 YYREEE (reference sequence). CDR3 loop: CASSLAGHRGYF. Here the CDR3 DNA reads TGTGCCAGCAGCTTGGCCGGGCACCGTGGGTACTTC. Drawing the rest from reference TRBV5-4 and TRBJ2-4, the complete variable domain is ETGVTQSPTHLIKTRGQQVTLRCSSQSGHNTVSWYQQALGQGPQFIFQYYREEENGRGNFPPRFSGLQFPNYSSELNVNALELDDSALYLCASSLAGHRGYFGAGTRLSVL.

This clone has a handful of counts. The DNA for the CDR3 is TGTGCCAGCCGACAGTCACTGAACACTGAAGCTTTCTTT. Protein: CASRQSLNTEAFF. This sequence joins TRBV28 and TRBJ1-1; TRBD1 might be the D (5 bases). This CDR3 is 13 amino acids long. Germline V gene data show CDR1 as MDHEN and CDR2 as SYDVKM. The V gene lost 8 bases and the J gene lost 0 bases, with 10 bases spanning the gap.

This clone was seen more than once but under ten times. The chain joins TRBV28 to TRBJ2-7, with D possibly matching TRBD2 (6 bases). The CDR3 length is 15 residues. Germline CDR1 is MDHEN and CDR2 is SYDVKM. Trimming left V 3 bases short and J 2 bases short, with 14 bases between. Written as DNA, the CDR3 is TGTGCCAGCAGTTTGGCTGCGGAGGGCGCCTACGAGCAGTACTTC. It is translated as CASSLAAEGAYEQYF. Full variable domain (missing parts from reference TRBV28 and TRBJ2-7): DVKVTQSSRYLVKRTGEKVFLECVQDMDHENMFWYRQDPGLGLRLIYFSYDVKMKEKGDIPEGYSVSREKKERFSLILESASTNQTSMYLCASSLAAEGAYEQYFGPGTRLTVT.

The J gene is TRBJ2-3, the V gene TRBV9; D is uncertain. CDR3 size: 14 residues. Deletions cut 1 base from V and 2 bases from J, with 8 bases between. Germline V lookup: CDR1 SGDLS, CDR2 YYNGEE. The chain's CDR3 is CASSVRSYTDTQYF. The CDR3 DNA follows: TGTGCCAGCAGCGTAAGGTCTTACACAGATACGCAGTATTTT.

This clone has just a few counts. J is TRBJ1-4 and V is TRBV30, with D possibly being TRBD1 (5 bases). This CDR3 is 14 amino acids long. The ends were cut back, 5 bases at V and 6 bases at J, with 16 bases in the middle. The germline gives CDR1 GTSNPN, CDR2 SVGIG (reference sequence). CDR3 sequence (DNA): TGTGCCTGGTCACCCTGGGGGGGGTATGAAAAACTGTTTTTT. The encoded protein is CAWSPWGGYEKLFF.

To note about this clone: A read error may be the cause here, since a much bigger clone is one base away. The chain recombines TRBV30 with TRBJ2-6; no clear D gene. The CDR3 length is 12 residues. The ends were cut back, 8 bases at V and 2 bases at J, with 7 bases in the middle. CDR1 and CDR2 from the germline V gene are GTSNPN and SVGIG (reference sequence). The CDR3 loop reads CARAPGANVLTF. CDR3 DNA sequence: TGTGCCCGCGCCCCTGGGGCCAACGTCCTGACTTTC.